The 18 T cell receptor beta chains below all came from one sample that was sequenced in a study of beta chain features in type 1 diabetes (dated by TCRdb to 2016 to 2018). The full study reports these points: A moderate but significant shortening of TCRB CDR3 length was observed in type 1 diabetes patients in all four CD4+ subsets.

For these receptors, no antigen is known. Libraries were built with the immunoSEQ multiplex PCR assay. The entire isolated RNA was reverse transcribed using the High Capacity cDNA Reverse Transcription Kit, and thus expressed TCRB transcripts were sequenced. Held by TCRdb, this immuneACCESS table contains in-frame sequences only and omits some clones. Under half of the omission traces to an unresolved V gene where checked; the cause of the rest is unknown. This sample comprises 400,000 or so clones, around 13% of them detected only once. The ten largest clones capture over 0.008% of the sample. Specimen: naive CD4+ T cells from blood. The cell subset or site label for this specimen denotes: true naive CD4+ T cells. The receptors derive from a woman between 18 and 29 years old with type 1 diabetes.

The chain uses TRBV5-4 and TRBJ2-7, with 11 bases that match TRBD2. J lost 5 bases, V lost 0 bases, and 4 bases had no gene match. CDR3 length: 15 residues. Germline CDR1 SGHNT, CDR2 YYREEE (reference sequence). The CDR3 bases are TGTGCCAGCAGCTTGGGACTAGCGGGAAGTAACGAGCAGTACTTC. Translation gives CASSLGLAGSNEQYF. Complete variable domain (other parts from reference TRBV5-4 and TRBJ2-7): ETGVTQSPTHLIKTRGQQVTLRCSSQSGHNTVSWYQQALGQGPQFIFQYYREEENGRGNFPPRFSGLQFPNYSSELNVNALELDDSALYLCASSLGLAGSNEQYFGPGTRLTVT.

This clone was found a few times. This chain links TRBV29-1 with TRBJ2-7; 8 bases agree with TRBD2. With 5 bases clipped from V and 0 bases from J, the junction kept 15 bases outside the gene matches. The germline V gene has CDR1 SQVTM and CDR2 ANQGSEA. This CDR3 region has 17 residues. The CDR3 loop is CSVRVGAGAFSSYEQYF. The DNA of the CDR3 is TGCAGCGTTCGGGTCGGAGCGGGGGCCTTTAGCTCCTACGAGCAGTACTTC.

The CDR3 sequence: CASSLDLASGGWDTQYF. The CDR3 coding sequence is TGTGCCAGCAGCTTAGATTTGGCTAGCGGAGGGTGGGATACGCAGTATTTT. The gene calls are TRBV11-2 and TRBJ2-3; 7 nucleotides agree with TRBD2. The CDR3 contains 17 residues. The trim removed 0 bases at V and 6 bases at J, leaving 12 bases unmatched. Germline V gives CDR1 SGHAT, CDR2 FQNNGV.

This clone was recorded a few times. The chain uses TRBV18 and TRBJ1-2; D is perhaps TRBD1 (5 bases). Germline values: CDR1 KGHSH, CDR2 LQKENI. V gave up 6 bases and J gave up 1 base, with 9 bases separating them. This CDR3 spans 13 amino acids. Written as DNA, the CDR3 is TGTGCCAGCTCCTCAGACAGTAACTATGGCTACACCTTC. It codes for CASSSDSNYGYTF.

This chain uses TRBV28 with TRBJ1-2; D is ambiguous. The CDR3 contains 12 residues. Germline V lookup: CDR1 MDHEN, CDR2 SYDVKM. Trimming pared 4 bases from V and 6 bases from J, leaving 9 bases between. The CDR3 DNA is TGTGCCAGCAGTTCCCCAGAACATGGCTACACCTTC. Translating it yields CASSSPEHGYTF.

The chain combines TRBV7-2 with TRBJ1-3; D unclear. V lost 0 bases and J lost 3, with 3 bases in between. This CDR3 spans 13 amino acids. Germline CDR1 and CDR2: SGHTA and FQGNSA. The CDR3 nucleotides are TGTGCCAGCAGCTTAGCGAGTGGAAACACCATATATTTT. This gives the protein CASSLASGNTIYF.

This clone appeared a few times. The CDR3 spells CASSPGTSGGTQFF. CDR3 DNA sequence: TGCGCCAGCAGCCCCGGGACTAGCGGGGGGACCCAGTTCTTC. The V call is TRBV5-1, the J call TRBJ2-1; 15 bases agree with TRBD2. Per the germline V gene, CDR1 is SGHRS and CDR2 is YFSETQ. After removal of 4 bases from V and 13 bases from J, the junction contained 6 bases not matched to a gene. The CDR3 totals 14 residues.

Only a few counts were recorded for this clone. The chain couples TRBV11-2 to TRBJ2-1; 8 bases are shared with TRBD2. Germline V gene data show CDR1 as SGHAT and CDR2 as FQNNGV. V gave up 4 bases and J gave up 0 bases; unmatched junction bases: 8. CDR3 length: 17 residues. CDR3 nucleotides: TGTGCCAGCAGCTACGGGGGGGGGACTAGCTCCTACAATGAGCAGTTCTTC. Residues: CASSYGGGTSSYNEQFF.

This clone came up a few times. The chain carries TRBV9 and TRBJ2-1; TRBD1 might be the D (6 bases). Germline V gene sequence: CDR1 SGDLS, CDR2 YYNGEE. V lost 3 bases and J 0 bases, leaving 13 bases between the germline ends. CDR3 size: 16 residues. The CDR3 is CASSESTGSSYNEQFF. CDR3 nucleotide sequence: TGTGCCAGCAGCGAAAGTACAGGGAGCTCCTACAATGAGCAGTTCTTC. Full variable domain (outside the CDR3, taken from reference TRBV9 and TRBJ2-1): DSGVTQTPKHLITATGQRVTLRCSPRSGDLSVYWYQQSLDQGLQFLIQYYNGEERAKGNILERFSAQQFPDLHSELNLSSLELGDSALYFCASSESTGSSYNEQFFGPGTRLTVL.

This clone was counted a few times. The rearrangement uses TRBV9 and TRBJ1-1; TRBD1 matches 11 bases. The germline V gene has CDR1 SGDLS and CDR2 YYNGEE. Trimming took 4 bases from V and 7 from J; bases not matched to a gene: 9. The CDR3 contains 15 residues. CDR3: CASSLRDRGSVEAFF. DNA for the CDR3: TGTGCCAGCAGCCTCCGGGACAGGGGGTCGGTTGAAGCTTTCTTT.

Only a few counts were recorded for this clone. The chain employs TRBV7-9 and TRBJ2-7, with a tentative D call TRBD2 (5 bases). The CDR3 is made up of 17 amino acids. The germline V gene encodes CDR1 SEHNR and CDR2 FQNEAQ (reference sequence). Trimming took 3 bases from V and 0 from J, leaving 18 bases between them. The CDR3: CASSFRPSTGSSYEQYF. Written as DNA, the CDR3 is TGTGCCAGCAGCTTTCGTCCCTCGACGGGAAGCTCCTACGAGCAGTACTTC.

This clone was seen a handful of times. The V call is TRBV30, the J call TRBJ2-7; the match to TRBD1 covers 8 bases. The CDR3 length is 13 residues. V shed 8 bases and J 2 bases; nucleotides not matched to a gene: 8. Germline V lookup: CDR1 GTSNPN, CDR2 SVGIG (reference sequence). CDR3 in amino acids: CAANRGFTYEQYF. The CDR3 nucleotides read TGTGCCGCCAACAGGGGGTTTACCTACGAGCAGTACTTC.

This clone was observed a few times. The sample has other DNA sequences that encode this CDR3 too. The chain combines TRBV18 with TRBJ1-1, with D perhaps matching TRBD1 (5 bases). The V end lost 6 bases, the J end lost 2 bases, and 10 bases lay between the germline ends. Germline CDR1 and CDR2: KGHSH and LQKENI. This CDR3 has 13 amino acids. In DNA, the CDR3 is TGTGCCAGCTCCCGCGACAGAAACACTGAAGCTTTCTTT. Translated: CASSRDRNTEAFF. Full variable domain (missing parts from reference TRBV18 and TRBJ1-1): NAGVMQNPRHLVRRRGQEARLRCSPMKGHSHVYWYRQLPEEGLKFMVYLQKENIIDESGMPKERFSAEFPKEGPSILRIQQVVRGDSAAYFCASSRDRNTEAFFGQGTRLTVV.

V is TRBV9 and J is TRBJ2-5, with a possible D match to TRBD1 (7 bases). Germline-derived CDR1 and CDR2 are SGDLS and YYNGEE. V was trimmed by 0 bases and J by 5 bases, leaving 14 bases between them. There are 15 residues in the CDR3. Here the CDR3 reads CASSVALTGRETQYF. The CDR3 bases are TGTGCCAGCAGCGTAGCACTGACAGGGAGGGAGACCCAGTACTTC. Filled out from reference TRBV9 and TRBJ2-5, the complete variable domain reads DSGVTQTPKHLITATGQRVTLRCSPRSGDLSVYWYQQSLDQGLQFLIQYYNGEERAKGNILERFSAQQFPDLHSELNLSSLELGDSALYFCASSVALTGRETQYFGPGTRLLVL.

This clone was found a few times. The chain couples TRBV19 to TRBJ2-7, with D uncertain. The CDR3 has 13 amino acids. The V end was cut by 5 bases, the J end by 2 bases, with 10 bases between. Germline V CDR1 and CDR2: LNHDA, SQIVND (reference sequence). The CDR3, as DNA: TGTGCCAGTAGTGAATCGGTTCCCTACGAGCAGTACTTC. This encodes CASSESVPYEQYF.

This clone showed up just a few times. Here the CDR3 DNA reads TGTGCCAGCAGTTACTCGTGGACAGGGAGGAGCGAGCAGTACTTC. Residues: CASSYSWTGRSEQYF. The chain combines TRBV27 with TRBJ2-7; 8 nucleotides align to TRBD1. Per germline, CDR1 MNHEY and CDR2 SMNVEV (reference sequence). Trimming took 4 bases from V and 6 from J; bases not matched to a gene: 11. The CDR3 extends over 15 amino acids.

As DNA, the CDR3 is TGCAGCGCTAATGAGCAGTTCTTC. Translated, it gives CSANEQFF. The chain links TRBV29-1 to TRBJ2-1, with no clear D. V shed 7 bases and J shed 7 bases, with 2 bases lying between them. The CDR3 spans 8 residues. Germline V gene lookup returns CDR1 SQVTM and CDR2 ANQGSEA.

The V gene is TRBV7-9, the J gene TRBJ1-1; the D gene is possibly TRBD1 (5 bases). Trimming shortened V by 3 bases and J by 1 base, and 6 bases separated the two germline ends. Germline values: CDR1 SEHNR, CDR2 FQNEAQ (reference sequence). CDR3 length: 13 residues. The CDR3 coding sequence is TGTGCCAGCAGCTTTCAGGGGAACACTGAAGCTTTCTTT. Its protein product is CASSFQGNTEAFF. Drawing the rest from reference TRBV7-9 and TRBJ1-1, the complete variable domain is DTGVSQNPRHKITKRGQNVTFRCDPISEHNRLYWYRQTLGQGPEFLTYFQNEAQLEKSRLLSDRFSAERPKGSFSTLEIQRTEQGDSAMYLCASSFQGNTEAFFGQGTRLTVV.